The 25 T cell receptor beta chains listed next were all sequenced from one sample in a study of technical replicates of blood from several donors. Only in-frame clones appear in the TCRdb table, and some are missing; sequencing was by immunoSEQ multiplex PCR. The sample has about 72,000 clones, about nine tenths seen once. Material for sequencing was T cells isolated from PBMCs. All receptors derive from a human donor in good health.

V is TRBV6-5 and J is TRBJ2-2; D gene uncertain. The CDR3 extends over 14 amino acids. With 2 bases removed from V and 5 bases from J, the gap between germline ends came to 9 bases. Germline V gene sequence: CDR1 MNHEY, CDR2 SVGAGI. CDR3 DNA sequence: TGTGCCAGCAGTTACGGCCAGTTTACCGGGGAGCTGTTTTTT. It translates to CASSYGQFTGELFF.

V is TRBV9 and J is TRBJ2-3, with 9 bases identical to TRBD2. V lost 2 bases to trimming and J lost 6 bases; unmatched junction nucleotides: 4. CDR3 length: 14 amino acids. Germline assignment: CDR1 SGDLS and CDR2 YYNGEE. This CDR3 is CASSVSGSKDTQYF. The CDR3 nucleotides are TGTGCCAGCAGCGTTAGCGGGAGTAAGGATACGCAGTATTTT.

The chain links TRBV5-1 to TRBJ2-3; 8 bases match TRBD2. The CDR3 consists of 16 residues. The trim removed 2 bases at V and 5 bases at J, leaving 10 bases unmatched. The germline V gene encodes CDR1 SGHRS and CDR2 YFSETQ. The CDR3: CASSFGLGTRGDTQYF. The DNA of the CDR3 is TGCGCCAGCAGCTTTGGGTTGGGGACTAGGGGAGATACGCAGTATTTT.

The V gene is TRBV11-3, the J gene TRBJ2-5; D is undetermined. The CDR3 has 14 residues. Trimming took 1 base from V and 5 from J, leaving 11 bases between them. CDR1 SGHNT and CDR2 YENEEA come from the germline V gene. In DNA form, the CDR3 reads TGTGCCAGCAGCTTAGTATCTGGTCGGGAGACCCAGTACTTC. It translates to CASSLVSGRETQYF.

This clone has just one count. The V gene is TRBV11-3, the J gene TRBJ1-4; 9 bases align to TRBD1. The CDR3 sequence is 17 residues long. J lost 3 bases, V lost 3 bases, and 8 bases had no gene match. Germline V gene sequence: CDR1 SGHNT, CDR2 YENEEA. CDR3 DNA: TGTGCCAGCAGCTTGAGACAGGGGGTGGCTCCTAATGAAAAACTGTTTTTT. Translating it yields CASSLRQGVAPNEKLFF.

V usage is TRBV2 and J usage is TRBJ2-7, with a possible D match to TRBD2 (5 bases). Looked up from germline, CDR1 is SNHLY and CDR2 is FYNNEI. The germline V and J ends were trimmed by 6 bases and 0 bases, with 12 bases remaining between them. The length of the CDR3 is 14 residues. CDR3 bases: TGTGCCAGCAGGGTCCTAGCTGCCTCCTACGAGCAGTACTTC. As protein: CASRVLAASYEQYF.

The chain employs TRBV5-1 and TRBJ2-3, with TRBD2 identical over 9 bases. V shed 2 bases and J 4 bases; nucleotides not matched to a gene: 11. In germline, CDR1 is SGHRS, CDR2 YFSETQ. This CDR3 region has 17 residues. The CDR3 is CASSFTPSGKVPDTQYF. The CDR3 DNA reads as TGCGCCAGCAGCTTCACCCCTAGCGGGAAAGTTCCAGATACGCAGTATTTT.

V gene TRBV18 combines with J gene TRBJ1-1; D gene ambiguous. CDR1 is KGHSH, CDR2 LQKENI, per germline. This CDR3 has 16 residues. The germline V and J ends were trimmed by 6 bases and 0 bases, with 17 bases remaining between them. The CDR3 nucleotides read TGTGCCAGCTCCCCCACTACACGAGAGATGAACACTGAAGCTTTCTTT. Protein product: CASSPTTREMNTEAFF.

The chain employs TRBV9 and TRBJ2-2; TRBD2 matches 15 bases. CDR1 SGDLS and CDR2 YYNGEE come from the germline V gene. The CDR3 length is 17 residues. Unmatched junction bases numbered 5, after V lost 2 bases and J lost 6 bases. In nucleotides, the CDR3 is TGTGCCAGCAGCGTCAGGACTAGCGGGAGGGCCGCCGGGGAGCTGTTTTTT. Translating gives CASSVRTSGRAAGELFF.

The chain recombines TRBV7-2 with TRBJ2-7; possibly TRBD2 for D (5 bases). The CDR3 is 13 amino acids. Germline V lookup: CDR1 SGHTA, CDR2 FQGNSA. V gave up 4 bases and J gave up 3 bases, with 10 bases separating them. CDR3 sequence: CASSWRNGYEQYF. CDR3 nucleotide sequence: TGTGCCAGCAGCTGGAGGAACGGCTACGAGCAGTACTTC. Full variable domain (remainder filled in from reference TRBV7-2 and TRBJ2-7): GAGVSQSPSNKVTEKGKDVELRCDPISGHTALYWYRQSLGQGLEFLIYFQGNSAPDKSGLPSDRFSAERTGGSVSTLTIQRTQQEDSAVYLCASSWRNGYEQYFGPGTRLTVT.

This chain connects TRBV6-6 to TRBJ2-7, with D tentatively TRBD1 (6 bases). The CDR3 extends over 13 amino acids. V lost 6 bases to trimming and J lost 3 bases, with 12 bases between them. From germline, CDR1 is MNHNY and CDR2 SVGAGI (reference sequence). CDR3 sequence: CASRGGQNYEQYF. In DNA form, the CDR3 reads TGTGCCAGCAGAGGAGGACAGAACTACGAGCAGTACTTC.

The rearrangement uses TRBV28 and TRBJ2-1, with 7 bases aligning to TRBD2. The V and J ends lost 5 bases and 9 bases, in that order; junction bases with no gene match: 7. Germline values: CDR1 MDHEN, CDR2 SYDVKM. The CDR3 length is 13 residues. CDR3 sequence: CASSEGGVSEQFF. The CDR3, as DNA: TGTGCCAGCAGTGAGGGAGGGGTAAGTGAGCAGTTCTTC. The whole variable domain, remainder taken from reference TRBV28 and TRBJ2-1, is DVKVTQSSRYLVKRTGEKVFLECVQDMDHENMFWYRQDPGLGLRLIYFSYDVKMKEKGDIPEGYSVSREKKERFSLILESASTNQTSMYLCASSEGGVSEQFFGPGTRLTVL.

This sequence joins TRBV6-5 and TRBJ1-2; TRBD1 matches 8 bases. Germline assignment: CDR1 MNHEY and CDR2 SVGAGI. V was pared by 6 bases and J by 6 bases, with 12 bases of the junction left unmatched. CDR3 length: 15 amino acids. The CDR3, as DNA: TGTGCCAGCAGGAAATTCGGGACAGGAGTAGATGGCTACACCTTC. Translating gives CASRKFGTGVDGYTF.

The chain couples TRBV6-5 to TRBJ1-2; TRBD1 agrees at 7 bases. Unmatched junction bases numbered 8, after V lost 5 bases and J lost 8 bases. In germline, CDR1 is MNHEY, CDR2 SVGAGI. There are 13 residues in the CDR3. CDR3 amino acids: CASSLIQGYGYTF. In DNA, the CDR3 is TGTGCCAGCAGTCTCATACAGGGGTACGGCTACACCTTC.

This sequence joins TRBV9 and TRBJ2-1; D is uncertain. The germline gives CDR1 SGDLS, CDR2 YYNGEE. Between the trimmed V and J ends, which lost 0 bases and 7 bases, there was a span of 5 bases. The CDR3 runs 12 residues. CDR3 sequence (DNA): TGTGCCAGCAGCGTAGTTCAAAATGAGCAGTTCTTC. Translating gives CASSVVQNEQFF.

The chain joins TRBV6-1 to TRBJ2-3; D unresolved. Trimming took 4 bases from V and 2 from J, leaving 10 bases between them. This CDR3 comprises 14 residues. The germline CDR1 and CDR2 sequences are MNHNS and SASEGT. CDR3 sequence reads: CASSVGKPTDTQYF. CDR3 nucleotides: TGTGCCAGCAGTGTCGGTAAACCCACAGATACGCAGTATTTT.

The chain employs TRBV11-2 and TRBJ1-2, with 10 nucleotides matching TRBD1. J gave up 6 bases and V 1 base, and 5 bases lay outside the gene matches. The CDR3 loop spans 15 amino acids. Germline values: CDR1 SGHAT, CDR2 FQNNGV. The CDR3 nucleotides are TGTGCCAGCAGCTTAGCCGGGACAGGGGCCAATGGCTACACCTTC. It specifies CASSLAGTGANGYTF.

The genes are TRBV27 and TRBJ2-1; tentatively, D is TRBD2 (5 bases). Looked up from germline, CDR1 is MNHEY and CDR2 is SMNVEV (reference sequence). The CDR3 runs to 15 residues. V was trimmed by 4 bases and J by 2 bases, leaving 12 bases between them. CDR3 amino acids: CASSSTSPAYNEQFF. As DNA, the CDR3 is TGTGCCAGCAGTTCAACTAGTCCTGCCTACAATGAGCAGTTCTTC.

The genes are TRBV27 and TRBJ1-5; no clear D. V gave up 3 bases and J gave up 5 bases, with 5 bases separating them. CDR3 length equals 12 residues. Germline-derived CDR1 and CDR2 are MNHEY and SMNVEV (reference sequence). The CDR3 nucleotides are TGTGCCAGCAGTTTTGCAGATCAGCCCCAGCATTTT. Encoded protein: CASSFADQPQHF.

This chain links TRBV4-1 with TRBJ1-5; D is undetermined. The V gene lost 0 bases and the J gene lost 7 bases, with 7 bases spanning the gap. The CDR3 consists of 13 residues. The germline gives CDR1 MGHRA, CDR2 YSYEKL. The CDR3 here is CASSQEEGQPQHF. DNA of the CDR3: TGCGCCAGCAGCCAAGAAGAGGGACAGCCCCAGCATTTT.

V and J are TRBV9 and TRBJ1-3, with 7 bases lining up with TRBD1. CDR3 length: 15 residues. Germline CDR1 reads SGDLS; CDR2 reads YYNGEE. The trim removed 2 bases at V and 4 bases at J, leaving 6 bases unmatched. Here the CDR3 DNA reads TGTGCCAGCAGCGTGGGACAGACAAGGGGAAACACCATATATTTT. Protein product: CASSVGQTRGNTIYF.

The CDR3 sequence is CASSLVTGERDEQYF. Here the CDR3 DNA reads TGTGCCAGCAGCTTAGTTACAGGGGAGCGAGACGAGCAGTACTTC. The rearrangement uses TRBV11-2 and TRBJ2-7, with 7 nucleotides matching TRBD1. Per the germline V gene, CDR1 is SGHAT and CDR2 is FQNNGV. Trimming at V came to 1 base and at J to 5 bases, leaving 8 bases not matched to a gene. This CDR3 contains 15 residues. The whole variable domain, remainder taken from reference TRBV11-2 and TRBJ2-7, is EAGVAQSPRYKIIEKRQSVAFWCNPISGHATLYWYQQILGQGPKLLIQFQNNGVVDDSQLPKDRFSAERLKGVDSTLKIQPAKLEDSAVYLCASSLVTGERDEQYFGPGTRLTVT.

This sequence joins TRBV7-2 and TRBJ2-5; D is unresolved. Germline loops: CDR1 SGHTA, CDR2 FQGNSA. The CDR3 is 15 amino acids. V was trimmed by 1 base and J by 4 bases, leaving 13 bases between them. DNA for the CDR3: TGTGCCAGCAGCTTAGTGGGCCGTGTTCGAGAGACCCAGTACTTC. Translated: CASSLVGRVRETQYF.

The chain employs TRBV4-1 and TRBJ2-5; D is uncertain. V lost 4 bases and J 0 bases, leaving 6 bases between the germline ends. CDR1 and CDR2 from the germline V gene are MGHRA and YSYEKL. The CDR3 is 13 amino acids. The CDR3 DNA reads as TGCGCCAGCAGCCGCCGGTACCAAGAGACCCAGTACTTC. Its translation: CASSRRYQETQYF.

This clone was found a few times. This rearrangement joins TRBV4-2 to TRBJ2-7; TRBD1 matches 7 bases. Trimming removed 1 base from V and 7 bases from J; junction bases left unmatched: 10. The CDR3 is 15 amino acids. Germline CDR1 is LGHNA and CDR2 is YNFKEQ. The CDR3 sequence: CASSQVTRGHGEQYF. CDR3 coding DNA: TGTGCCAGCAGCCAAGTGACGAGGGGGCACGGGGAGCAGTACTTC.